Detailed here is one T cell receptor (beta chain). Its antigen is not identified. This record comes from a study of T cell responses to AZD1222 COVID-19 vaccine. Study at large: The analysis combined second doses at about 4 or about 12 weeks. General study points: Only a handful of AZD1222 recipients, roughly 6 in all, had baseline seropositivity. Donors skewed white British and female; clonal diversity was possibly underestimated. None of the repertoires were sampled until the peak T cell response had passed.

The data were produced by immunoSEQ multiplex PCR, yet TCRdb's version contains in-frame clones alone and is incomplete. Here the sample spans more than 85,000 clones, about 87% being singletons. The V end was cut by 5 bases, the J end by 0 bases, with 12 bases between. Germline V gives CDR1 SGDLS, CDR2 YYNGEE. CDR3 length equals 15 residues. The sample here was peripheral blood, taken on day 0 of AZD1222 vaccination. The TCR sequence derives from an adult in good health. The chain links TRBV9 to TRBJ2-1, with a weak D call TRBD2 (6 bases). CDR3 residues: CASSPLGGSYNEQFF. The DNA for the CDR3 is TGTGCCAGCAGTCCGTTGGGGGGCTCCTACAATGAGCAGTTCTTC.